This TCR beta chain originates from a study of shared clonotypes between healthy human individuals. Using immunoSEQ multiplex PCR, the repertoire was profiled, and TCRdb retains in-frame clones only, with some absent. The sample lists under 1,100,000 clones, about 80% occurring once. Sequenced sample: memory CD4+ T cells from PBMCs. This sample's subset: CD45RA-negative fraction. This TCR was recovered from a man between 18 and 29 years old in good health. Some clones in this sample may be carry-over from other donors' samples.

The CDR3 DNA is TGCAGCGTTGCCGGACAGGGAATGACTCAGTACTTC. This gives the protein CSVAGQGMTQYF. The genes are TRBV29-1 and TRBJ2-4, with TRBD1 matching 8 bases. Losses at the gene ends were 4 bases for V and 12 bases for J; bases not matched to a gene: 8. The CDR3 covers 12 residues. The V gene's germline CDR1 is SQVTM and CDR2 ANQGSEA. The full variable domain, its missing parts supplied by reference TRBV29-1 and TRBJ2-4, is SAVISQKPSRDICQRGTSLTIQCQVDSQVTMMFWYRQQPGQSLTLIATANQGSEATYESGFVIDKFPISRPNLTFSTLTVSNMSPEDSSIYLCSVAGQGMTQYFGAGTRLSVL.